These 23 T cell receptor beta chains came from one sample sequenced in a study of T cell responses to AZD1222 COVID-19 vaccine. Libraries were prepared by immunoSEQ multiplex PCR; TCRdb keeps only in-frame clonotypes and omits some of them. The sample holds 150,000 to 180,000 clones, 85% to 90% seen once. The sample in question was peripheral blood, obtained on day 0 of MenACWY control vaccination. The receptors were gathered from an adult in good health.

The rearrangement links TRBV6-2 or TRBV6-3 to TRBJ1-2; D not resolved. Per the germline V gene, CDR1 is MNHEY and CDR2 is SVGEGT. There are 15 residues in the CDR3. V was pared by 2 bases and J by 6 bases, with 16 bases between. CDR3 amino acids: CASSYPDGWEDGYTF. For the CDR3, the DNA is TGTGCCAGCAGTTACCCGGATGGGTGGGAGGATGGCTACACCTTC.

The chain carries TRBV6-6 and TRBJ2-2, with TRBD2 as a possible D gene (6 bases). This CDR3 region has 15 residues. Trimming removed 0 bases from V and 5 bases from J, with 10 bases in between. Germline V gene data show CDR1 as MNHNY and CDR2 as SVGAGI (reference sequence). In DNA form, the CDR3 reads TGTGCCAGCAGTTACTCCACGGCGGGGACCGGGGAGCTGTTTTTT. Translation: CASSYSTAGTGELFF.

CDR3 residues: CATQRGETQYF. The CDR3 DNA reads as TGTGCCACCCAAAGGGGAGAGACCCAGTACTTC. The J gene is TRBJ2-5, the V gene TRBV27; tentative D call: TRBD1 (5 bases). Deletions cut 10 bases from V and 4 bases from J, with 10 bases between. There are 11 residues in the CDR3. CDR1 is MNHEY, CDR2 SMNVEV, per germline (reference sequence).

The J gene is TRBJ2-5, the V gene TRBV15; possible D gene TRBD2, 7 bases. Germline V gene sequence: CDR1 LNHNV, CDR2 YYDKDF (reference sequence). V gave up 11 bases and J gave up 3 bases, with 13 bases separating them. The CDR3 spans 12 residues. CDR3 DNA sequence: TGTGCCCTGGGGGCGGGGGAAGAGACCCAGTACTTC. Translating gives CALGAGEETQYF.

The chain combines TRBV19 with TRBJ2-2; no clear D. Deletions cut 8 bases from V and 5 bases from J, with 12 bases between. Germline CDR1 reads LNHDA; CDR2 reads SQIVND (reference sequence). There are 13 residues in the CDR3. The CDR3 nucleotides read TGTGCCAGTTTAAGGGATACGACCGGGGAGCTGTTTTTT. It encodes CASLRDTTGELFF.

This chain connects TRBV11-2 to TRBJ1-2; D unresolved. The CDR3 length is 18 residues. CDR1 and CDR2 from the germline V gene are SGHAT and FQNNGV. The germline V and J ends were trimmed by 4 bases and 5 bases, with 26 bases remaining between them. CDR3 coding DNA: TGTGCCAGCAGCTCCCCCCCCACGAGCCTAACTTTTGGATATGGCTACACCTTC. As protein: CASSSPPTSLTFGYGYTF. The full variable domain, its missing parts supplied by reference TRBV11-2 and TRBJ1-2, is EAGVAQSPRYKIIEKRQSVAFWCNPISGHATLYWYQQILGQGPKLLIQFQNNGVVDDSQLPKDRFSAERLKGVDSTLKIQPAKLEDSAVYLCASSSPPTSLTFGYGYTFGSGTRLTVV.

This clone was recorded a few times. The V gene is TRBV19, the J gene TRBJ2-7, with D possibly matching TRBD1 (5 bases). The V gene lost 0 bases and the J gene lost 3 bases, with 6 bases spanning the gap. The length of the CDR3 is 13 residues. CDR1 is LNHDA and CDR2 is SQIVND in the germline V gene (reference sequence). CDR3 residues: CASSIDRGYEQYF. Here the CDR3 DNA reads TGTGCCAGTAGTATAGATAGGGGCTACGAGCAGTACTTC.

This clone was seen once. The chain joins TRBV5-6 to TRBJ2-1, with 9 bases matching TRBD1. Per germline, CDR1 SGHDT and CDR2 YYEEEE. This CDR3 has 15 amino acids. V shed 0 bases and J 5 bases; nucleotides not matched to a gene: 3. The CDR3 is CASSLDRGPHNEQFF. The DNA for the CDR3 is TGTGCCAGCAGCTTGGACAGGGGGCCCCACAATGAGCAGTTCTTC.

V is TRBV3-1 (or the pseudogene TRBV3-2) and J is TRBJ1-2; possible D gene TRBD1, 6 bases. The CDR3 sequence is 16 residues long. Between the trimmed V and J ends, which lost 2 bases and 1 base, there was a span of 14 bases. In germline, CDR1 is LGHDT, CDR2 YNNKEL (reference sequence). The CDR3 region has the DNA TGTGCCAGCAGCCAATCAGACAGAGGGGGTAACTATGGCTACACCTTC. Its translation: CASSQSDRGGNYGYTF.

The chain has TRBV7-9 and TRBJ1-5; no reliable D call. CDR3 length equals 11 residues. Trimming stripped 8 bases from V and 8 bases from J, with 10 bases between. Germline-derived CDR1 and CDR2 are SEHNR and FQNEAQ (reference sequence). The CDR3 DNA sequence: TGTGCCAGCTCATCCGGGGAGCCCCAGCATTTT. Translation gives CASSSGEPQHF.

The chain is built from TRBV12-3 or TRBV12-4 and TRBJ1-5; 10 nucleotides match TRBD1. The CDR3 is 13 residues long. J lost 7 bases, V lost 8 bases, and 5 bases had no gene match. CDR3 sequence: CASADRGGQPQHF. DNA for the CDR3: TGTGCCAGCGCGGACAGGGGGGGCCAGCCCCAGCATTTT.

The chain combines TRBV4-1 with TRBJ1-2; unclear D gene. The V gene lost 1 base and the J gene lost 8 bases, with 17 bases spanning the gap. Germline CDR1 MGHRA, CDR2 YSYEKL. The length of the CDR3 is 15 residues. The chain's CDR3 is CASSQGDAVGGGYTF. For the CDR3, the DNA is TGCGCCAGCAGCCAAGGTGACGCAGTCGGAGGGGGCTACACCTTC.

This clone showed up just once. V usage is TRBV7-9 and J usage is TRBJ2-2; D gene ambiguous. V gave up 3 bases and J gave up 1 base, with 3 bases separating them. Germline V gene sequence: CDR1 SEHNR, CDR2 FQNEAQ (reference sequence). CDR3 size: 13 residues. The DNA for the CDR3 is TGTGCCAGCAGCTTCGAGAACACCGGGGAGCTGTTTTTT. This gives the protein CASSFENTGELFF.

The rearrangement uses TRBV4-2 and TRBJ2-3, with D possibly TRBD1 on 5 matching bases. Germline V lookup: CDR1 LGHNA, CDR2 YNFKEQ. The ends were cut back, 0 bases at V and 5 bases at J, with 15 bases in the middle. The CDR3 loop spans 16 amino acids. Here the CDR3 reads CASSQDRGSGQDTQYF. CDR3 coding DNA: TGTGCCAGCAGCCAAGATAGGGGCAGTGGGCAAGATACGCAGTATTTT.

The genes are TRBV19 and TRBJ1-2; tentatively, D is TRBD1 (5 bases). CDR1 LNHDA and CDR2 SQIVND come from the germline V gene (reference sequence). Trimming removed 5 bases at V and 1 base at J, with 17 bases between. The CDR3 loop spans 16 amino acids. CDR3 loop: CASSHPPGPLNYGYTF. The DNA of the CDR3 is TGTGCCAGTAGTCACCCCCCGGGACCGCTTAACTATGGCTACACCTTC.

V and J are TRBV6-5 and TRBJ1-5; D remains ambiguous. Germline assignment: CDR1 MNHEY and CDR2 SVGAGI. Trimming took off 7 bases at V and 13 bases at J, with 20 bases between the two ends. This CDR3 has 13 amino acids. In DNA form, the CDR3 reads TGTGCCAGCATTATGAAAATGGGTTTCTCTCAGCATTTT. Translated, it gives CASIMKMGFSQHF.

The chain combines TRBV6-2 or TRBV6-3 with TRBJ2-3; D is perhaps TRBD1 or TRBD2 (5 bases each). V gave up 5 bases and J gave up 3 bases, with 12 bases separating them. This CDR3 spans 14 amino acids. Germline values: CDR1 MNHEY, CDR2 SVGEGT. The chain's CDR3 is CASSGGESTDTQYF. CDR3 DNA sequence: TGTGCCAGCAGTGGGGGTGAGAGTACAGATACGCAGTATTTT.

The rearrangement uses TRBV19 and TRBJ1-3, with no clear D. The length of the CDR3 is 12 residues. Germline V gives CDR1 LNHDA, CDR2 SQIVND (reference sequence). Trimming took 4 bases from V and 4 from J, leaving 5 bases between them. This CDR3 is CASSTGGNTIYF. In nucleotides, the CDR3 is TGTGCCAGTAGTACCGGAGGAAACACCATATATTTT.

This chain joins TRBV7-8 and TRBJ1-2, with D maybe TRBD1 (6 bases). Germline V gene lookup returns CDR1 SGHVS and CDR2 FQNEAQ. V dropped 5 bases and J dropped 6 bases, with 19 bases sitting between them. The CDR3 loop spans 15 amino acids. The CDR3 loop reads CASSQTSGVPNGYTF. CDR3 bases: TGTGCCAGCAGCCAGACGTCAGGGGTCCCCAATGGCTACACCTTC.

The gene calls are TRBV9 and TRBJ1-1; the D gene is possibly TRBD1 (6 bases). Between the trimmed V and J ends, which lost 0 bases and 11 bases, there was a span of 14 bases. CDR3 length: 13 residues. In germline, CDR1 is SGDLS, CDR2 YYNGEE. For the CDR3, the DNA is TGTGCCAGCAGCGTAGACAGGGAGGGAGCGGCTTTCTTT. Translated, it gives CASSVDREGAAFF.

The table lists this clone with a count of one. One junction end disagrees with the germline gene, perhaps due to a read error. The chain is built from TRBV29-1 and TRBJ1-2; 7 nucleotides align to TRBD1. In germline, CDR1 is SQVTM, CDR2 ANQGSEA. The CDR3 totals 13 residues. The CDR3 bases are TGCAGCGTCGAAGGGGGCGGGTATGGTGGCTACACCTTC. Translated: CSVEGGGYGGYTF.

As concerns this clone: This sample also contains other DNA sequences that code for the same CDR3. V is TRBV7-2 and J is TRBJ2-3; tentatively, D is TRBD1 (6 bases). Germline V gene data show CDR1 as SGHTA and CDR2 as FQGNSA. CDR3 size: 15 residues. Deletions cut 1 base from V and 1 base from J, with 9 bases between. The CDR3 DNA follows: TGTGCCAGCAGCTTAGGAGCAGGGGGCACAGATACGCAGTATTTT. It is translated as CASSLGAGGTDTQYF.

V usage is TRBV7-9 and J usage is TRBJ2-1; unclear D gene. This CDR3 spans 14 amino acids. The V gene's germline CDR1 is SEHNR and CDR2 FQNEAQ (reference sequence). V was clipped by 5 bases and J by 1 base, with 9 bases between them. The CDR3 is CASSAGQSYNEQFF. DNA for the CDR3: TGTGCCAGCAGCGCCGGGCAGTCCTACAATGAGCAGTTCTTC.